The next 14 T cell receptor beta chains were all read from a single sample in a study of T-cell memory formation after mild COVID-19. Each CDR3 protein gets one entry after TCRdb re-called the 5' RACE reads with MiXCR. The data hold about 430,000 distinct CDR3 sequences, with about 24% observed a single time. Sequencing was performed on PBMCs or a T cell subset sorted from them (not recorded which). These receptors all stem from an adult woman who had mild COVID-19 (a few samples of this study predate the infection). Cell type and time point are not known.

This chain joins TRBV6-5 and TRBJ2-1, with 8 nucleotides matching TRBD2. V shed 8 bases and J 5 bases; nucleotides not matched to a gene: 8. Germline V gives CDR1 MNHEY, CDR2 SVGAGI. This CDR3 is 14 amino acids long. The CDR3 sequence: CASQGGRMNNEQFF. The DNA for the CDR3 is TGTGCCAGCCAGGGCGGGAGGATGAACAATGAGCAGTTCTTC.

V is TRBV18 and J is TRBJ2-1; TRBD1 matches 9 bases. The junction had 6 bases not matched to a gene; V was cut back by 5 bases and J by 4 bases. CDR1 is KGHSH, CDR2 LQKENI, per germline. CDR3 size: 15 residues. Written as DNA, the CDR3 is TGTGCCAGCTCATCGGGGACAGGGTTATACAATGAGCAGTTCTTC. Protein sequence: CASSSGTGLYNEQFF. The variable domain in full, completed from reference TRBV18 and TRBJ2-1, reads NAGVMQNPRHLVRRRGQEARLRCSPMKGHSHVYWYRQLPEEGLKFMVYLQKENIIDESGMPKERFSAEFPKEGPSILRIQQVVRGDSAAYFCASSSGTGLYNEQFFGPGTRLTVL.

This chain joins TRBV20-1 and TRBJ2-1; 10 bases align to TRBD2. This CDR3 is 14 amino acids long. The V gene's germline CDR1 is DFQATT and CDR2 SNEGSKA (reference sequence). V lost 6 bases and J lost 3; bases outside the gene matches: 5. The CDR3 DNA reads TGCAGTGCGCCTACTAGCGGGGACTACAATGAGCAGTTCTTC. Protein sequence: CSAPTSGDYNEQFF.

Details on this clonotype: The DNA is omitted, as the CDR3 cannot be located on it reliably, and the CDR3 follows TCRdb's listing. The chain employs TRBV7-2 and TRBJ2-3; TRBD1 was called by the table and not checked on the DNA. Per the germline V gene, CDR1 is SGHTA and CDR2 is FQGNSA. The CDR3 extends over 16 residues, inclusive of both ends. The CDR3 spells CASSLRRAGSTDTQYF.

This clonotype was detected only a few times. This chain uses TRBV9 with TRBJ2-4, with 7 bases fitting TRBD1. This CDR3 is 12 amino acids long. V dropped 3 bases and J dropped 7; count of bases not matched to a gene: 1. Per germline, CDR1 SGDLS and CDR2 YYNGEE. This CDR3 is CASSGRGNIQYF. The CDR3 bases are TGTGCCAGCAGCGGCAGGGGGAACATTCAGTACTTC.

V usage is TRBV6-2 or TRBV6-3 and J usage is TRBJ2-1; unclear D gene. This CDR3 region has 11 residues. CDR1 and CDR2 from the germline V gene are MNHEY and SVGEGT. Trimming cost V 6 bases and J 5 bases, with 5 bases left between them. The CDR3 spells CASRQNNEQFF. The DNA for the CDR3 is TGTGCCAGCAGGCAGAACAATGAGCAGTTCTTC.

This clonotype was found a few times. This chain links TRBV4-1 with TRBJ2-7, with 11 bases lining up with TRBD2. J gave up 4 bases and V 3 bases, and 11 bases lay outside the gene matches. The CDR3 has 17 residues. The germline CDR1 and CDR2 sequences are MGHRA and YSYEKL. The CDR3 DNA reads TGCGCCAGCAGCCAGTTCCCTATAGCGGGGGGGCGTTACGAGCAGTACTTC. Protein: CASSQFPIAGGRYEQYF.

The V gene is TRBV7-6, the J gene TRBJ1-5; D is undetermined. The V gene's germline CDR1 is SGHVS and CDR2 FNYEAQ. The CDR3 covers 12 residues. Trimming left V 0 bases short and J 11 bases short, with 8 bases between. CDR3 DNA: TGTGCCAGCAGCTTAGCGGACCCGGCCCAGCATTTT. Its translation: CASSLADPAQHF.

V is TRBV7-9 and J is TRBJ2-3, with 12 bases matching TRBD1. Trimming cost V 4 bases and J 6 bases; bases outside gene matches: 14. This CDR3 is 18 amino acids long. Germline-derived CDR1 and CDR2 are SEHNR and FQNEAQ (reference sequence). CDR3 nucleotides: TGTGCCAGCAGCTCCGGGACAGGGGGCGTTTATTTATTGGATACGCAGTATTTT. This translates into CASSSGTGGVYLLDTQYF.

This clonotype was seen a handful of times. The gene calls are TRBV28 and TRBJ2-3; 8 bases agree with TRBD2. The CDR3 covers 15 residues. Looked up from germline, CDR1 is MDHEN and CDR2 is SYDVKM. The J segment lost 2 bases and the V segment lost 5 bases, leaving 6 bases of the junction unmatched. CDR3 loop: CASSVPSGLTDTQYF. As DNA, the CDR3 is TGTGCCAGCAGTGTACCTAGCGGGCTCACAGATACGCAGTATTTT.

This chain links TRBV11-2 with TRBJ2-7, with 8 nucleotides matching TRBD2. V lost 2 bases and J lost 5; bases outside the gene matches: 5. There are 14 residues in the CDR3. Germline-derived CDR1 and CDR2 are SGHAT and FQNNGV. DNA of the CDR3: TGTGCCAGCAGCTTACTTAGCGGGGTCAACGAGCAGTACTTC. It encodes CASSLLSGVNEQYF. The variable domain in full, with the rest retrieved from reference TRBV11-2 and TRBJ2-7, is EAGVAQSPRYKIIEKRQSVAFWCNPISGHATLYWYQQILGQGPKLLIQFQNNGVVDDSQLPKDRFSAERLKGVDSTLKIQPAKLEDSAVYLCASSLLSGVNEQYFGPGTRLTVT.

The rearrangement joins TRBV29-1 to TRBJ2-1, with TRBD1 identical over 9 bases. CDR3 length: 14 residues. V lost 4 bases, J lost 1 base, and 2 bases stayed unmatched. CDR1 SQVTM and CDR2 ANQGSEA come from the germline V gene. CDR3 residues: CSVVGTGSYNEQFF. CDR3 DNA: TGCAGCGTTGTAGGGACAGGGTCCTACAATGAGCAGTTCTTC.

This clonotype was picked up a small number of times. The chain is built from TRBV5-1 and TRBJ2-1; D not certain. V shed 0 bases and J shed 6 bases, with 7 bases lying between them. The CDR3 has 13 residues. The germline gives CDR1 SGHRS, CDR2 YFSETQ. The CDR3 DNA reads TGCGCCAGCAGCTTGGGAAAGGCCAATGAGCAGTTCTTC. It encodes CASSLGKANEQFF. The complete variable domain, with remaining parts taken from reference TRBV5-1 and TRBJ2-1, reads KAGVTQTPRYLIKTRGQQVTLSCSPISGHRSVSWYQQTPGQGLQFLFEYFSETQRNKGNFPGRFSGRQFSNSRSEMNVSTLELGDSALYLCASSLGKANEQFFGPGTRLTVL.

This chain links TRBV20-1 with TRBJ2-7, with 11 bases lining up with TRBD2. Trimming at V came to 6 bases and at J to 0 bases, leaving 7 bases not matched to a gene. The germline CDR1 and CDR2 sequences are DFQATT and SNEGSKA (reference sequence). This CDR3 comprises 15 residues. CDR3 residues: CSAPDTSGSSYEQYF. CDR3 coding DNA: TGCAGTGCCCCAGATACTAGCGGGAGCTCCTACGAGCAGTACTTC.